The 3 T cell receptor beta chains presented below share a single source sample, sequenced in a study of CD8 T cells in ankylosing spondylitis. General study points: What appeared characteristic of ankylosing spondylitis blood was a TCR beta motif of eight or nine highly homologous variants.

TCRdb reprocessed the 5' RACE reads via MiXCR and lists one record per CDR3 protein. The sample shows 350,000 to 550,000 distinct CDR3 sequences, roughly 25% of them seen only once. These receptors are not linked to any known antigen. Sequencing was carried out using blood, either unsorted or a sorted T cell fraction (not recorded which). The receptors originated from a male donor with ankylosing spondylitis.

This clonotype was counted a few times. The chain has TRBV11-2 and TRBJ2-1; 7 bases match TRBD2. Losses at the gene ends were 4 bases for V and 3 bases for J; bases not matched to a gene: 9. Germline V gene data show CDR1 as SGHAT and CDR2 as FQNNGV. The CDR3 covers 16 residues. The CDR3 protein is CASSSDSGEDYNEQFF. The DNA for the CDR3 is TGTGCCAGCAGCTCCGACAGCGGGGAGGACTACAATGAGCAGTTCTTC.

The rearrangement uses TRBV20-1 and TRBJ2-7; D uncertain. This CDR3 is 11 amino acids long. Trimming took 3 bases from V and 3 from J, leaving 6 bases between them. The germline CDR1 and CDR2 sequences are DFQATT and SNEGSKA (reference sequence). The CDR3 reads CSASNSYEQYF. CDR3 nucleotide sequence: TGCAGTGCTAGTAATAGCTACGAGCAGTACTTC.

This chain connects TRBV20-1 to TRBJ2-2; D may match TRBD1 or TRBD2 (6 bases each). V was clipped by 0 bases and J by 4 bases, with 12 bases between them. CDR3 length: 15 amino acids. Germline V gene sequence: CDR1 DFQATT, CDR2 SNEGSKA (reference sequence). The CDR3 protein is CSAREGGWGTGELFF. CDR3 coding DNA: TGCAGTGCTAGAGAGGGGGGCTGGGGCACCGGGGAGCTGTTTTTT.